These 23 T cell receptor beta chains originate from one sample sequenced in a study of shared clonotypes between healthy human individuals. Assay used: immunoSEQ multiplex PCR; TCRdb lists only in-frame clones, some missing. The table shows about 1.1 million clones, with approximately 80% occurring only once. The sample comprised memory CD4+ T cells from PBMCs. Subset noted: CD45RA-negative fraction. Receptors originate from a man in his late teens or twenties in good health. Some clones in this sample may be carry-over from other donors' samples.

The V call is TRBV10-3, the J call TRBJ2-1, with a possible D match to TRBD1 (6 bases). The V end was cut by 3 bases, the J end by 7 bases, with 13 bases between. Germline V CDR1 and CDR2: ENHRY, SYGVKD. The CDR3 covers 14 residues. The CDR3 nucleotides read TGTGCCATCAGTGAATTGGGGGCGCGTAATGAGCAGTTCTTC. Translating it yields CAISELGARNEQFF.

The chain is built from TRBV7-3 and TRBJ2-3, with 7 bases matching TRBD2. The CDR3 extends over 15 amino acids. With 1 base clipped from V and 2 bases from J, the junction kept 3 bases outside the gene matches. CDR1 is SGHTA and CDR2 is FQGTGA in the germline V gene. The CDR3 protein is CASSLMAGDTDTQYF. CDR3 in DNA: TGTGCCAGCAGCTTAATGGCGGGAGACACAGATACGCAGTATTTT.

This clone was seen a few times. The chain carries TRBV5-4 and TRBJ1-2; maybe TRBD1 (6 bases). This CDR3 is built from 14 residues. Germline loops: CDR1 SGHNT, CDR2 YYREEE (reference sequence). V was clipped by 4 bases and J by 7 bases, with 17 bases between them. Here the CDR3 DNA reads TGTGCCAGCAGCCCAGCACAACAGGGATCTGGCTACACCTTC. Translation gives CASSPAQQGSGYTF.

This chain connects TRBV7-9 to TRBJ1-4, with D tentatively TRBD1 (5 bases). This CDR3 contains 16 residues. Deletions cut 6 bases from V and 8 bases from J, with 22 bases between. CDR1 is SEHNR, CDR2 FQNEAQ, per germline (reference sequence). The CDR3 nucleotides read TGTGCCAGCAGTCTCGGGGCCCGGCAGGGTGGGGAAAAACTGTTTTTT. It codes for CASSLGARQGGEKLFF.

In this sample, this clone turned up a few times. The chain links TRBV28 to TRBJ1-5; 10 bases are shared with TRBD1. Germline V gene lookup returns CDR1 MDHEN and CDR2 SYDVKM. The CDR3 length is 15 residues. The V segment lost 5 bases and the J segment 2 bases; nucleotides outside the gene matches: 3. CDR3 sequence (DNA): TGTGCCAGCAGTCGGGACAGGGGTGGCAATCAGCCCCAGCATTTT. It codes for CASSRDRGGNQPQHF. The entire variable domain, with the rest obtained from reference TRBV28 and TRBJ1-5, is as follows: DVKVTQSSRYLVKRTGEKVFLECVQDMDHENMFWYRQDPGLGLRLIYFSYDVKMKEKGDIPEGYSVSREKKERFSLILESASTNQTSMYLCASSRDRGGNQPQHFGDGTRLSIL.

The chain employs TRBV4-2 and TRBJ1-1; tentative D call: TRBD1 (5 bases). V gave up 1 base and J gave up 1 base, with 22 bases separating them. The CDR3 totals 19 residues. In germline, CDR1 is LGHNA, CDR2 YNFKEQ. CDR3 nucleotides: TGTGCCAGCAGCCAAGTTCTGAGTAGTCGTCGGGGGGGGAACACTGAAGCTTTCTTT. As protein: CASSQVLSSRRGGNTEAFF.

The CDR3 protein is CASSPRGGWDYNEQFF. DNA for the CDR3: TGTGCCAGCAGCCCTAGAGGGGGGTGGGACTACAATGAGCAGTTCTTC. This chain links TRBV9 with TRBJ2-1; D possibly uses TRBD1 or TRBD2 (6 bases each). The CDR3 has 16 residues. V lost 4 bases to trimming and J lost 3 bases, with 17 bases between them. CDR1 is SGDLS, CDR2 YYNGEE, per germline.

V and J are TRBV4-2 and TRBJ1-5; D ambiguous. The CDR3 loop spans 16 amino acids. The germline V gene encodes CDR1 LGHNA and CDR2 YNFKEQ. V was trimmed by 0 bases and J by 1 base, leaving 10 bases between them. This chain's CDR3 is CASSQDPGPSNQPQHF. The CDR3, as DNA: TGTGCCAGCAGCCAAGATCCCGGGCCCAGCAATCAGCCCCAGCATTTT.

Remarks on this clone: Other DNA variants within this sample encode the same CDR3. The V gene is TRBV30, the J gene TRBJ2-5, with D hard to call. Germline V gives CDR1 GTSNPN, CDR2 SVGIG (reference sequence). The length of the CDR3 is 11 residues. The ends were cut back, 3 bases at V and 4 bases at J, with 6 bases in the middle. CDR3: CAWSGRETQYF. The CDR3 region has the DNA TGTGCCTGGAGCGGGCGAGAGACCCAGTACTTC.

The chain employs TRBV6-6 and TRBJ1-2; 8 bases align to TRBD1. This CDR3 has 12 amino acids. Germline V lookup: CDR1 MNHNY, CDR2 SVGAGI (reference sequence). V lost 10 bases, J lost 8 bases, and 9 bases stayed unmatched. The CDR3 bases are TGTGCCACCTCCGGACAGGGTTACGGCTACACCTTC. As protein: CATSGQGYGYTF.

CDR3 sequence: CASSLSRGSRYTF. Here the CDR3 DNA reads TGTGCCAGCAGTTTATCCAGGGGTTCTCGCTACACCTTC. The chain uses TRBV28 and TRBJ1-2; weak D call: TRBD1 (6 bases). Between the trimmed V and J ends, which lost 1 base and 9 bases, there was a span of 12 bases. CDR3 length equals 13 residues. Germline V gene sequence: CDR1 MDHEN, CDR2 SYDVKM.

This chain connects TRBV6-5 to TRBJ2-1; possibly TRBD2 for D (6 bases). The CDR3 covers 14 residues. Looked up from germline, CDR1 is MNHEY and CDR2 is SVGAGI. V was shortened by 9 bases and J by 7 bases, with 19 bases between the two germline ends. The CDR3: CASYLRPGRNEQFF. CDR3 in DNA: TGTGCCAGTTACCTAAGACCGGGGAGGAATGAGCAGTTCTTC.

The chain combines TRBV2 with TRBJ2-7; 8 bases match TRBD2. This CDR3 is 14 amino acids long. V shed 6 bases and J 1 base; nucleotides not matched to a gene: 5. The germline V gene encodes CDR1 SNHLY and CDR2 FYNNEI. The CDR3 loop reads CASSPGLGSYEQYF. The CDR3 nucleotides read TGTGCCAGCAGCCCGGGACTAGGATCCTACGAGCAGTACTTC.

This clone came up many times. The chain links TRBV5-1 to TRBJ2-3, with D tentatively TRBD2 (5 bases). CDR3 size: 15 residues. Germline V lookup: CDR1 SGHRS, CDR2 YFSETQ. V lost 1 base and J 1 base, leaving 10 bases between the germline ends. CDR3 DNA sequence: TGCGCCAGCAGCTTGCTAGCATGGGGCACAGATACGCAGTATTTT. Protein: CASSLLAWGTDTQYF.

This rearrangement joins TRBV11-3 to TRBJ2-3; 7 positions agree with TRBD2. The germline gives CDR1 SGHNT, CDR2 YENEEA. The CDR3 runs 15 residues. V dropped 6 bases and J dropped 1; count of bases not matched to a gene: 7. The CDR3 nucleotides read TGTGCCAGCAGTACGAGGCTAGCGGGCACAGATACGCAGTATTTT. Protein: CASSTRLAGTDTQYF.

V and J are TRBV18 and TRBJ2-1, with TRBD2 matching over 12 bases. This CDR3 is 16 amino acids long. Trimming at V came to 1 base and at J to 7 bases, leaving 5 bases not matched to a gene. Germline V gene data show CDR1 as KGHSH and CDR2 as LQKENI. The CDR3 nucleotides read TGTGCCAGCTCACCACTCTTAGGACTAGCGGGGAATGAGCAGTTCTTC. Its protein is CASSPLLGLAGNEQFF.

The chain couples TRBV5-1 to TRBJ1-2, with D perhaps TRBD1 (5 bases). This CDR3 contains 17 residues. The V gene's germline CDR1 is SGHRS and CDR2 YFSETQ. V was pared by 0 bases and J by 4 bases, with 19 bases between. The CDR3 sequence is CASSLDTSGHTFYGYTF. The CDR3 DNA follows: TGCGCCAGCAGCTTGGACACCTCAGGACACACCTTCTATGGCTACACCTTC.

This clone appeared many times. V is TRBV12-2 and J is TRBJ2-1; no check of the table's D call, TRBD2, against the DNA was made. TRBV12-2 is a pseudogene segment. This CDR3 has 18 residues. The CDR3 protein is CASRLASPPSGRYNEQFF. Here the CDR3 DNA reads TGTGCAAGTCGCTTAGCCAGCCCCCCTAGCGGGAGGTACAATGAGCAGTTCTTC.

V gene TRBV9 combines with J gene TRBJ2-2, with 11 bases aligning to TRBD2. The CDR3 runs 18 residues. Trimming cost V 3 bases and J 2 bases; bases outside gene matches: 9. From germline, CDR1 is SGDLS and CDR2 YYNGEE. CDR3 sequence reads: CASSAHSGTSGNTGELFF. As DNA, the CDR3 is TGTGCCAGCAGCGCACACAGTGGGACTAGCGGTAACACCGGGGAGCTGTTTTTT.

The CDR3 here is CSVEDRAYEQYF. CDR3 sequence (DNA): TGCAGCGTTGAGGACAGGGCTTACGAGCAGTACTTC. The V call is TRBV29-1, the J call TRBJ2-5, with 8 bases aligning to TRBD1. The J call may be faulty, since TRBJ2-7 better matches the DNA end. The CDR3 covers 12 residues. Germline CDR1 SQVTM, CDR2 ANQGSEA.

The chain recombines TRBV27 with TRBJ2-7; D call uncertain. Trimming took off 5 bases at V and 2 bases at J, with 10 bases between the two ends. This CDR3 is 13 amino acids long. Germline-derived CDR1 and CDR2 are MNHEY and SMNVEV (reference sequence). The CDR3 sequence is CASSRDPAYEQYF. The CDR3 DNA follows: TGTGCCAGCAGTCGAGACCCGGCCTACGAGCAGTACTTC.

This clone was detected only a few times. V usage is TRBV28 and J usage is TRBJ1-1; possibly TRBD1 for D (5 bases). Germline values: CDR1 MDHEN, CDR2 SYDVKM. CDR3 length: 13 amino acids. Trimming shortened V by 3 bases and J by 4 bases, and 9 bases separated the two germline ends. CDR3 sequence: CASSFGGVTEAFF. Here the CDR3 DNA reads TGTGCCAGCAGTTTCGGGGGGGTCACTGAAGCTTTCTTT.

The genes are TRBV11-2 and TRBJ2-1; D is undetermined. Germline V CDR1 and CDR2: SGHAT, FQNNGV. V was cut by 1 base and J by 9 bases, with 7 bases left in between. This CDR3 is 12 amino acids long. The CDR3 sequence: CASSLGFGEQFF. For the CDR3, the DNA is TGTGCCAGCAGCTTAGGGTTCGGTGAGCAGTTCTTC.